This TCR beta chain was recorded in a study of blood T cell repertoires in COVID-19. Study information: The United States, Italy and Spain provided the acute and convalescent COVID-19 samples.

As originally analysed: Amplification of reference gene primers provided the estimated nucleated cell counts. The table came from immunoSEQ multiplex PCR; TCRdb's copy has only in-frame clones and leaves some out. That table gives V, J and clone size, and the DNA gave D and trimming. The sample consists of under 350,000 clones, over 75% of them appearing once. The CDR3 length is 14 residues. Germline CDR1 is LNHDA and CDR2 is SQIVND (reference sequence). Deletions cut 7 bases from V and 6 bases from J, with 19 bases between. The chain links TRBV19 to TRBJ2-7; perhaps TRBD1 as D (7 bases). Sequencing used peripheral blood. This clonotype was obtained from a woman aged 70-85 years with acute or convalescent COVID-19. CDR3 amino acids: CASMPTGRFFEQYF. The DNA for the CDR3 is TGTGCCAGTATGCCGACAGGGAGGTTTTTCGAGCAGTACTTC.